One sample yielded the 23 T cell receptor beta chains listed below, sequenced in a study of T cell changes during pregnancy in multiple sclerosis. Sequencing used immunoSEQ multiplex PCR; TCRdb keeps in-frame clones, though not all of them. Among about 39,000 clones, around 80% were seen once, and the ten largest hold approximately 0.64%. The material sequenced was CD4+ T cells from peripheral blood mononuclear cells, taken before pregnancy. These receptors were obtained from a female donor with multiple sclerosis, enrolled in a pregnancy study.

This clone was detected only a few times. The gene calls are TRBV30 and TRBJ1-5; possible D gene TRBD1, 5 bases. With 0 bases removed from V and 7 bases from J, the gap between germline ends came to 13 bases. CDR3 size: 14 residues. Germline-derived CDR1 and CDR2 are GTSNPN and SVGIG (reference sequence). CDR3 sequence (DNA): TGTGCCTGGAGTGTAGCGGGGACTGGGCAGCCCCAGCATTTT. It translates to CAWSVAGTGQPQHF.

This chain uses TRBV5-1 with TRBJ2-3; a weak D match, TRBD1 (5 bases). The V gene's germline CDR1 is SGHRS and CDR2 YFSETQ. The CDR3 extends over 15 amino acids. Between the trimmed V and J ends, which lost 7 bases and 2 bases, there was a span of 17 bases. CDR3 nucleotides: TGCGCCAGCCGACGTCAGGGTTTCCTCACAGATACGCAGTATTTT. Translated: CASRRQGFLTDTQYF.

This sequence joins TRBV30 and TRBJ1-5; no clear D. The CDR3 has 14 amino acids. V shed 0 bases and J shed 9 bases, with 15 bases lying between them. Germline V gene data show CDR1 as GTSNPN and CDR2 as SVGIG (reference sequence). In DNA form, the CDR3 reads TGTGCCTGGAGTGTAAGCGGGGAATGGCTGCCCCAGCATTTT. Translated, it gives CAWSVSGEWLPQHF.

The J gene is TRBJ2-5, the V gene TRBV19; TRBD1 agrees at 9 bases. The CDR3 contains 15 residues. The germline CDR1 and CDR2 sequences are LNHDA and SQIVND (reference sequence). Trimming took 6 bases from V and 4 from J; bases not matched to a gene: 9. The CDR3 loop is CASRSARQGGETQYF. CDR3 coding DNA: TGTGCCAGTAGATCGGCCCGACAGGGGGGAGAGACCCAGTACTTC.

This clone was counted between two and nine times. Here the CDR3 reads CASSRDRGHTYEQYF. The CDR3 DNA is TGTGCCAGCAGCCGGGACAGGGGGCACACCTACGAGCAGTACTTC. The V gene is TRBV7-9, the J gene TRBJ2-7; 12 positions agree with TRBD1. After removal of 5 bases from V and 2 bases from J, the junction contained 4 bases not matched to a gene. The CDR3 extends over 15 amino acids. In germline, CDR1 is SEHNR, CDR2 FQNEAQ (reference sequence).

This chain connects TRBV19 to TRBJ1-3; TRBD1 might be the D (6 bases). The V gene lost 6 bases and the J gene lost 8 bases, with 14 bases spanning the gap. The germline V gene has CDR1 LNHDA and CDR2 SQIVND (reference sequence). This CDR3 is built from 13 residues. Written as DNA, the CDR3 is TGTGCCAGTAGGACGGACAAGGGGGACACCATATATTTT. Its translation is CASRTDKGDTIYF.

This rearrangement joins TRBV2 to TRBJ2-5, with D possibly TRBD1 on 6 matching bases. The V and J ends lost 10 bases and 5 bases respectively, with 17 bases between them. CDR1 and CDR2 from the germline V gene are SNHLY and FYNNEI. The CDR3 contains 13 residues. In nucleotides, the CDR3 is TGTGCCATACCGGACAGCGCAAGGGAGACCCAGTACTTC. It codes for CAIPDSARETQYF.

As regards this clone: One end of the junction fails to match germline, which may point to a read error. The gene calls are TRBV6-7 and TRBJ2-7; TRBD2 might be the D (6 bases). TRBV6-7 is an open reading frame, and its role is uncertain. The CDR3 spans 15 residues. CDR3: CASSYPSGSSSEQYF. CDR3 DNA: TGTGCCAGCAGTTACCCCAGCGGGTCTTCCTCCGAGCAGTACTTC.

CDR3 loop: CATLKLAGRSSDQFF. The CDR3 DNA follows: TGTGCCACCCTTAAACTAGCGGGAAGAAGTTCGGATCAGTTCTTC. This rearrangement joins TRBV6-5 to TRBJ2-1, with 10 bases fitting TRBD2. The J segment lost 13 bases and the V segment lost 10 bases, leaving 19 bases of the junction unmatched. This CDR3 comprises 15 residues. Looked up from germline, CDR1 is MNHEY and CDR2 is SVGAGI.

V usage is TRBV14 and J usage is TRBJ2-6, with 7 bases identical to TRBD1. CDR1 is SGHDN and CDR2 is FVKESK in the germline V gene. The CDR3 is 17 residues long. Unmatched junction bases numbered 7, after V lost 4 bases and J lost 1 base. DNA for the CDR3: TGTGCCAGCAGCCGCCCGGGACAGCCTTCTGGGGCCAACGTCCTGACTTTC. Translated: CASSRPGQPSGANVLTF.

This rearrangement joins TRBV30 to TRBJ1-2, with D possibly being TRBD1 (5 bases). The CDR3 is 16 residues long. Trimming shortened V by 4 bases and J by 0 bases, and 18 bases separated the two germline ends. Germline V CDR1 and CDR2: GTSNPN, SVGIG (reference sequence). Here the CDR3 reads CAWTKVETVANYGYTF. CDR3 DNA sequence: TGTGCCTGGACCAAAGTCGAGACAGTTGCTAACTATGGCTACACCTTC.

J is TRBJ2-6 and V is TRBV21-1; the DNA was not compared with TRBD1, the D call given in the table. TRBV21-1 represents a pseudogene. The CDR3 totals 16 residues. CDR3 DNA sequence: TGTGCCAGCAGCAACGAACATTCCTCTGGGGCCAACGTCCTGACTTTC. Amino acid sequence: CASSNEHSSGANVLTF.

This clone was picked up one time. The chain carries TRBV10-2 and TRBJ1-3, with D unresolved. Germline CDR1 WSHSY, CDR2 SAAADI. The CDR3 consists of 15 residues. Trimming took off 3 bases at V and 2 bases at J, with 11 bases between the two ends. In nucleotides, the CDR3 is TGCGCCAGCAGTGAAGTAGCCCCCCCTGGAAACACCATATATTTT. Amino acids: CASSEVAPPGNTIYF.

This clone has more than one count but fewer than ten. V and J are TRBV2 and TRBJ1-5; 9 bases map to TRBD1. Trimming removed 8 bases from V and 6 bases from J; junction bases left unmatched: 8. Per the germline V gene, CDR1 is SNHLY and CDR2 is FYNNEI. CDR3 length equals 14 residues. CDR3 in amino acids: CASSDRGRSQPQHF. The CDR3 region has the DNA TGTGCCAGCTCGGACAGGGGTAGGAGTCAGCCCCAGCATTTT. Using reference TRBV2 and TRBJ1-5 for the parts outside the CDR3, the full variable domain is EPEVTQTPSHQVTQMGQEVILRCVPISNHLYFYWYRQILGQKVEFLVSFYNNEISEKSEIFDDQFSVERPDGSNFTLKIRSTKLEDSAMYFCASSDRGRSQPQHFGDGTRLSIL.

This sequence joins TRBV6-5 and TRBJ1-1; perhaps TRBD1 as D (5 bases). Germline V gene data show CDR1 as MNHEY and CDR2 as SVGAGI. V was clipped by 7 bases and J by 4 bases, with 19 bases between them. This CDR3 is built from 15 residues. Here the CDR3 reads CASTPLPAGFTEAFF. As DNA, the CDR3 is TGTGCCAGCACTCCACTCCCGGCAGGGTTCACTGAAGCTTTCTTT.

This clone came up many times. This chain uses TRBV19 with TRBJ1-4; D is uncertain. V lost 1 base to trimming and J lost 0 bases, with 12 bases between them. The CDR3 spans 17 residues. CDR1 is LNHDA and CDR2 is SQIVND in the germline V gene (reference sequence). CDR3 protein: CASSIGRRDSTNEKLFF. The CDR3 DNA follows: TGTGCCAGTAGTATAGGTCGGAGGGATTCAACTAATGAAAAACTGTTTTTT.

The rearrangement links TRBV18 to TRBJ1-2, with TRBD1 identical over 7 bases. Germline CDR1 reads KGHSH; CDR2 reads LQKENI. Trimming at V came to 1 base and at J to 2 bases, leaving 1 base not matched to a gene. The CDR3 has 14 residues. The CDR3 region is CASSPQDRNYGYTF. For the CDR3, the DNA is TGTGCCAGCTCACCACAGGACAGGAACTATGGCTACACCTTC.

This clone was counted a few times. The V and J genes are TRBV5-1 and TRBJ1-2, with D hard to call. Trimming cost V 4 bases and J 6 bases, with 16 bases left between them. This CDR3 comprises 14 residues. Germline values: CDR1 SGHRS, CDR2 YFSETQ. For the CDR3, the DNA is TGCGCCAGCAGCCGAATAGACACCCCAGATGGCTACACCTTC. This encodes CASSRIDTPDGYTF.

V is TRBV7-2 and J is TRBJ2-1; unclear D gene. Germline CDR1 is SGHTA and CDR2 is FQGNSA. The V end lost 5 bases, the J end lost 7 bases, and 9 bases lay between the germline ends. This CDR3 spans 12 amino acids. The CDR3 DNA follows: TGTGCCAGCAGCCACCCTAAAAATGAGCAGTTCTTC. Its translation: CASSHPKNEQFF.

The rearrangement links TRBV10-3 to TRBJ1-1, with a tentative D call TRBD1 (6 bases). The CDR3 length is 11 residues. Germline values: CDR1 ENHRY, CDR2 SYGVKD. The V end lost 8 bases, the J end lost 3 bases, and 7 bases lay between the germline ends. The CDR3: CAIAGDTEAFF. The CDR3 DNA reads TGTGCCATCGCAGGGGACACTGAAGCTTTCTTT.

The chain is built from TRBV29-1 and TRBJ1-1; 8 bases map to TRBD1. Germline CDR1 SQVTM, CDR2 ANQGSEA. This CDR3 spans 13 amino acids. The junction had 1 base not matched to a gene; V was cut back by 4 bases and J by 0 bases. The CDR3 DNA follows: TGCAGCGTTGGGACAGGGTTGAACACTGAAGCTTTCTTT. Protein product: CSVGTGLNTEAFF.

The chain is built from TRBV11-2 and TRBJ2-7; 11 bases agree with TRBD2. In germline, CDR1 is SGHAT, CDR2 FQNNGV. CDR3 size: 17 residues. J gave up 4 bases and V 5 bases, and 13 bases lay outside the gene matches. As DNA, the CDR3 is TGTGCCAGCAGCCCAATCAATAGAGGGACTAGCGGATACGAGCAGTACTTC. Its translation is CASSPINRGTSGYEQYF.

The rearrangement joins TRBV12-5 to TRBJ1-2; D is ambiguous. Germline CDR1 reads LGHNT; CDR2 reads FRNRAP. V was shortened by 2 bases and J by 6 bases, with 16 bases between the two germline ends. The CDR3 spans 15 residues. The CDR3 nucleotides are TGTGCTAGTGGTTTGCAGGCCCCTCAAAGCCATGGCTACACCTTC. This encodes CASGLQAPQSHGYTF.